This note documents a single T cell receptor beta chain sequence. TCRdb's copy holds only in-frame clones and misses some; the assay was immunoSEQ multiplex PCR. The sample has 250,000 or so clones; over 65% are singletons. This entry comes from a study of blood T cell repertoires in COVID-19. The receptor's source is a woman aged 80 or over with acute or convalescent COVID-19. Sequencing was carried out using peripheral blood.

Here the CDR3 reads CASNFKGAGPVYTF. The CDR3 DNA reads as TGTGCCAGTAACTTCAAGGGAGCAGGACCGGTCTACACCTTC. This sequence joins TRBV19 and TRBJ1-2; D is uncertain. This CDR3 contains 14 residues. Germline CDR1 and CDR2: LNHDA and SQIVND (reference sequence). Trimming shortened V by 7 bases and J by 10 bases, and 22 bases separated the two germline ends.